The 23 T cell receptor beta chains below were found in one sample sequenced in a study of blood T cell repertoires in COVID-19. TCRdb's copy holds only in-frame clones and misses some; the assay was immunoSEQ multiplex PCR. This table holds some 60,000 clones, about nine tenths found once. The specimen was peripheral blood. All receptors come from a man aged 55 to 69 with acute or convalescent COVID-19.

The gene calls are TRBV6-5 and TRBJ1-4, with a weak D call TRBD1 (6 bases). The CDR3 sequence is 13 residues long. V was trimmed by 6 bases and J by 8 bases, leaving 13 bases between them. The germline gives CDR1 MNHEY, CDR2 SVGAGI. The CDR3 sequence: CASSTGFGEKLFF. The CDR3 bases are TGTGCCAGCAGCACAGGGTTTGGAGAAAAACTGTTTTTT.

The chain employs TRBV7-8 and TRBJ2-5; 10 bases match TRBD2. V lost 5 bases, J lost 4 bases, and 10 bases stayed unmatched. This CDR3 contains 16 residues. CDR1 and CDR2 (germline): SGHVS, FQNEAQ. Here the CDR3 reads CASSLPPSGSGETQYF. The CDR3, as DNA: TGTGCCAGCAGCCTCCCCCCTAGCGGGAGTGGAGAGACCCAGTACTTC.

This clone has only one observation. This sequence joins TRBV5-1 and TRBJ1-6; a weak D match, TRBD1 (6 bases). This CDR3 has 16 amino acids. The germline CDR1 and CDR2 sequences are SGHRS and YFSETQ. The ends were cut back, 4 bases at V and 3 bases at J, with 14 bases in the middle. The CDR3 bases are TGCGCCAGCAGCCAACAGGGAAACTTCTATAATTCACCCCTCCACTTT. Translating gives CASSQQGNFYNSPLHF. Together with reference TRBV5-1 and TRBJ1-6, the CDR3 gives the full variable domain: KAGVTQTPRYLIKTRGQQVTLSCSPISGHRSVSWYQQTPGQGLQFLFEYFSETQRNKGNFPGRFSGRQFSNSRSEMNVSTLELGDSALYLCASSQQGNFYNSPLHFGNGTRLTVT.

V usage is TRBV14 and J usage is TRBJ1-1; TRBD1 agrees at 8 bases. The CDR3 sequence is 14 residues long. V lost 3 bases to trimming and J lost 5 bases; unmatched junction nucleotides: 5. Germline V gene lookup returns CDR1 SGHDN and CDR2 FVKESK. CDR3 bases: TGTGCCAGCAGCCAGATTACAGGGGGGACTGAAGCTTTCTTT. Translation gives CASSQITGGTEAFF.

The chain carries TRBV9 and TRBJ2-2, with D perhaps matching TRBD1 (6 bases). V lost 4 bases, J lost 7 bases, and 14 bases lay in between. This CDR3 contains 14 residues. CDR1 is SGDLS and CDR2 is YYNGEE in the germline V gene. CDR3 loop: CASSSRQVDGELFF. The CDR3 region has the DNA TGTGCCAGCAGCTCTCGACAGGTCGACGGGGAGCTGTTTTTT.

The gene calls are TRBV30 and TRBJ1-3; 9 bases line up with TRBD1. There are 15 residues in the CDR3. Trimming at V came to 2 bases and at J to 6 bases, leaving 8 bases not matched to a gene. CDR1 GTSNPN and CDR2 SVGIG come from the germline V gene (reference sequence). The DNA for the CDR3 is TGTGCCTGGAGTCCCTTAGGGACAGGGACAAACACCATATATTTT. Its translation: CAWSPLGTGTNTIYF.

The V call is TRBV4-2, the J call TRBJ1-2; 7 nucleotides align to TRBD1. This CDR3 region has 17 residues. CDR1 LGHNA and CDR2 YNFKEQ come from the germline V gene. The ends lost 0 bases at V and 4 bases at J; junction bases unmatched: 11. CDR3 residues: CASSQDLRGGAVYGYTF. The CDR3 coding sequence is TGTGCCAGCAGCCAAGATCTGCGAGGGGGCGCAGTCTATGGCTACACCTTC.

The chain uses TRBV6-5 and TRBJ2-7, with 10 bases matching TRBD1. V lost 7 bases to trimming and J lost 3 bases; unmatched junction nucleotides: 9. Germline V gene lookup returns CDR1 MNHEY and CDR2 SVGAGI. The length of the CDR3 is 15 residues. CDR3 sequence reads: CASNALGQGIYEQYF. The DNA of the CDR3 is TGTGCCAGCAATGCCCTGGGACAGGGGATCTACGAGCAGTACTTC.

Only a few counts were recorded for this clone. The chain employs TRBV6-9 and TRBJ2-7; 7 nucleotides align to TRBD2. The CDR3 length is 14 residues. V shed 9 bases, J shed 0 bases, and the junction held 8 bases outside the gene matches. Germline CDR1 reads MNHGY; CDR2 reads SVAAGI. The CDR3 region has the DNA TGTGCCAGGAGGGGCGGGGGAAACTCCTACGAGCAGTACTTC. It is translated as CARRGGGNSYEQYF.

The gene calls are TRBV7-9 and TRBJ2-1, with D tentatively TRBD1 (6 bases). V lost 5 bases, J lost 3 bases, and 11 bases lay in between. Germline CDR1 is SEHNR and CDR2 is FQNEAQ (reference sequence). CDR3 length: 14 amino acids. This CDR3 reads CASSLDRVYNEQFF. The CDR3 nucleotides are TGTGCCAGCAGCCTGGACAGAGTCTACAATGAGCAGTTCTTC.

This sequence joins TRBV4-3 and TRBJ2-7, with TRBD2 identical over 11 bases. Germline CDR1 LGHNA, CDR2 YSLEER. This CDR3 contains 15 residues. The J segment lost 0 bases and the V segment lost 5 bases, leaving 3 bases of the junction unmatched. This CDR3 is CASSLTSGSSYEQYF. The CDR3 nucleotides are TGCGCCAGCAGCTTAACTAGCGGGAGCTCCTACGAGCAGTACTTC.

The V and J genes are TRBV7-9 and TRBJ2-2; the D is unclear. Trimming took off 4 bases at V and 2 bases at J, with 8 bases between the two ends. This CDR3 region has 14 residues. Germline V gene sequence: CDR1 SEHNR, CDR2 FQNEAQ (reference sequence). This CDR3 reads CASSSNPNTGELFF. In DNA, the CDR3 is TGTGCCAGCAGCTCTAACCCAAACACCGGGGAGCTGTTTTTT.

The V and J genes are TRBV10-3 and TRBJ1-2; 11 nucleotides match TRBD1. V was pared by 4 bases and J by 2 bases, with 3 bases of the junction left unmatched. CDR3 size: 15 residues. Germline assignment: CDR1 ENHRY and CDR2 SYGVKD. The CDR3 DNA reads TGTGCCATCAGTGCCGGGGACAGGGGGAACTATGGCTACACCTTC. This sequence encodes CAISAGDRGNYGYTF.

The rearrangement joins TRBV5-4 to TRBJ2-7; 12 bases are shared with TRBD2. Germline V gene data show CDR1 as SGHNT and CDR2 as YYREEE (reference sequence). The CDR3 is made up of 19 amino acids. The V segment lost 1 base and the J segment 0 bases; nucleotides outside the gene matches: 11. The CDR3 DNA is TGTGCCAGCAGCTTGTATCTAGCGGGAGGGCCTAGGAGCTCCTACGAGCAGTACTTC. This encodes CASSLYLAGGPRSSYEQYF.

CDR3 region: CASSGTIAPGGSGNTIYF. The CDR3 nucleotides read TGTGCCAGCAGTGGAACCATCGCCCCAGGGGGCTCTGGAAACACCATATATTTT. The chain has TRBV28 and TRBJ1-3, with 7 bases identical to TRBD1. CDR1 MDHEN and CDR2 SYDVKM come from the germline V gene. With 5 bases clipped from V and 0 bases from J, the junction kept 13 bases outside the gene matches. The CDR3 loop spans 18 amino acids.

The chain uses TRBV27 and TRBJ2-5, with D tentatively TRBD1 (6 bases). Germline CDR1 reads MNHEY; CDR2 reads SMNVEV (reference sequence). The V gene lost 5 bases and the J gene lost 2 bases, with 21 bases spanning the gap. The CDR3 is 17 residues long. CDR3 in DNA: TGTGCCAGCAGTGAATCCCGGACAGACAGATTACAAGAGACCCAGTACTTC. Protein product: CASSESRTDRLQETQYF.

V gene TRBV18 combines with J gene TRBJ2-7; the D gene is possibly TRBD2 (6 bases). CDR3 length equals 13 residues. CDR1 is KGHSH, CDR2 LQKENI, per germline. Trimming removed 3 bases from V and 2 bases from J, with 8 bases in between. DNA for the CDR3: TGTGCCAGCTCACCGGCGGGAACCTACGAGCAGTACTTC. It yields the protein CASSPAGTYEQYF.

The chain couples TRBV28 to TRBJ1-4; tentatively, D is TRBD1 (5 bases). Germline CDR1 and CDR2: MDHEN and SYDVKM. This CDR3 region has 14 residues. V lost 5 bases, J lost 2 bases, and 9 bases lay in between. The DNA for the CDR3 is TGTGCCAGCAGTCCCCACAGGACTAATGAAAAACTGTTTTTT. As protein: CASSPHRTNEKLFF. Together with reference TRBV28 and TRBJ1-4, the CDR3 gives the full variable domain: DVKVTQSSRYLVKRTGEKVFLECVQDMDHENMFWYRQDPGLGLRLIYFSYDVKMKEKGDIPEGYSVSREKKERFSLILESASTNQTSMYLCASSPHRTNEKLFFGSGTQLSVL.

The chain uses TRBV19 and TRBJ1-4; TRBD1 might be the D (5 bases). The germline CDR1 and CDR2 sequences are LNHDA and SQIVND (reference sequence). This CDR3 is built from 15 residues. Trimming pared 7 bases from V and 6 bases from J, leaving 18 bases between. The CDR3 DNA follows: TGTGCCAGTAAATTTCGAGGGTCGGGGGATGAAAAACTGTTTTTT. This encodes CASKFRGSGDEKLFF.

In this sample, this clone turned up once. The V gene is TRBV12-5, the J gene TRBJ1-3; D gene ambiguous. The ends were cut back, 2 bases at V and 0 bases at J, with 11 bases in the middle. The CDR3 has 16 amino acids. The germline gives CDR1 LGHNT, CDR2 FRNRAP. This chain's CDR3 is CASGLSLQPSGNTIYF. The CDR3 DNA reads TGTGCTAGTGGTTTGTCATTACAACCCTCTGGAAACACCATATATTTT. Together with reference TRBV12-5 and TRBJ1-3, the CDR3 gives the full variable domain: DARVTQTPRHKVTEMGQEVTMRCQPILGHNTVFWYRQTMMQGLELLAYFRNRAPLDDSGMPKDRFSAEMPDATLATLKIQPSEPRDSAVYFCASGLSLQPSGNTIYFGEGSWLTVV.

This chain links TRBV28 with TRBJ1-2, with D possibly matching TRBD1 (5 bases). The CDR3 has 15 residues. The germline V gene has CDR1 MDHEN and CDR2 SYDVKM. Trimming took 5 bases from V and 5 from J, leaving 18 bases between them. The DNA of the CDR3 is TGTGCCAGCAGTCAGCTCCCGGACAATCAGTATGGCTACACCTTC. As protein: CASSQLPDNQYGYTF.

V gene TRBV28 combines with J gene TRBJ2-1; TRBD2 matches at 12 bases. Germline V gives CDR1 MDHEN, CDR2 SYDVKM. The V segment lost 6 bases and the J segment 2 bases; nucleotides outside the gene matches: 5. The CDR3 runs to 16 residues. The CDR3 loop is CASRMLAGGTYNEQFF. The CDR3 bases are TGTGCCAGCAGAATGCTAGCGGGAGGGACCTACAATGAGCAGTTCTTC.

The chain combines TRBV6-2 or TRBV6-3 with TRBJ2-5; 8 positions agree with TRBD1. Per the germline V gene, CDR1 is MNHEY and CDR2 is SVGEGT. Trimming took 7 bases from V and 5 from J; bases not matched to a gene: 6. This CDR3 is 13 amino acids long. The CDR3 DNA is TGTGCCAGCACCCCGACAGGGGTGGAGACCCAGTACTTC. Residues: CASTPTGVETQYF.